This T cell receptor (beta chain) was recovered during a study of T cell repertoires in cytomegalovirus infection. TCRdb re-called the reads through MiXCR, storing one row per CDR3 protein. This table holds about 440,000 distinct CDR3 sequences, 25% to 40% found once. V shed 5 bases and J 8 bases; nucleotides not matched to a gene: 23. CDR3 length: 18 residues. Per germline, CDR1 SGHAT and CDR2 FQNNGV. This receptor was identified in a human donor in good health (CMV status not recorded). Some clones in this sample may be carry-over from other donors' samples. The J gene is TRBJ2-5, the V gene TRBV11-2; 7 bases fit TRBD2. Sample: PBMCs. The CDR3 nucleotides read TGTGCCAGCAGCCTCGGGACCGGGGCCGGCTCGGGGGGAGACACCCAGTACTTC. Protein product: CASSLGTGAGSGGDTQYF.